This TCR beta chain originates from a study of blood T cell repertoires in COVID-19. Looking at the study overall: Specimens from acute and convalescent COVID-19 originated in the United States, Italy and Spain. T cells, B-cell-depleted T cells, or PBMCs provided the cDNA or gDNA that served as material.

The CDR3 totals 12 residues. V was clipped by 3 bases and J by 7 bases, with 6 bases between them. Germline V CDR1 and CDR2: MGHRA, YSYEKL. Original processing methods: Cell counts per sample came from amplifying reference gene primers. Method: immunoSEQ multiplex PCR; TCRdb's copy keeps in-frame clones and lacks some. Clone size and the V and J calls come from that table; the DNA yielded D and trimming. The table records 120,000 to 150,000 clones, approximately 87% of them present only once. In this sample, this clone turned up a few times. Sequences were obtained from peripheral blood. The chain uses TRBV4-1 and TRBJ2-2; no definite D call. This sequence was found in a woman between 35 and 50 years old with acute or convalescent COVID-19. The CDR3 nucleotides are TGCGCCAGCAGCCACAGGCTCGGGGAGCTGTTTTTT. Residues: CASSHRLGELFF.